One sample yielded the 25 T cell receptor beta chains listed below, sequenced in a study of post-analysis software for immune sequencing data (dated by TCRdb to the mid-2010s). General conclusions and limits of the study: Several TRBV segments, including TRBV5-6, TRBV5-1 and TRBV20-1, were significantly more frequent in patients than controls.

The library came from PCR. Sequenced on an Illumina HiSeq 2500. To reduce PCR and sequencing biases, unique molecular identifiers were built into the TCR beta cDNA libraries. The public reads were quality trimmed at Q25 with fastp and then assembled into clones with MiXCR by TCRdb, keeping productive beta chains. Each record represents a unique CDR3 protein, reported with the most common genes and DNA among its rows. Across this sample there are some 690,000 distinct CDR3 sequences, with 25% to 30% seen only once. Around 0.6% of the sample comes from the top ten. Antigens of these TCRs are unknown. Sequencing used blood. The source is a girl aged 5-17 years with multiple sclerosis.

The chain has TRBV12-3 or TRBV12-4 and TRBJ2-3; D possibly corresponds to TRBD1 (6 bases). V was shortened by 3 bases and J by 4 bases, with 14 bases between the two germline ends. This CDR3 has 15 residues. CDR3 sequence (DNA): TGTGCCAGCAGTTTCTACAGGGTAAGGGCAGATACGCAGTATTTT. Its translation: CASSFYRVRADTQYF.

Only a few counts were recorded for this clonotype. The chain is built from TRBV29-1 and TRBJ1-2; D not resolved. Per germline, CDR1 SQVTM and CDR2 ANQGSEA. The CDR3 covers 14 residues. V lost 5 bases to trimming and J lost 7 bases, with 20 bases between them. The CDR3 bases are TGCAGCGTTCATCCCGGTCAAGCCGCAGGTGGCTACACCTTC. This encodes CSVHPGQAAGGYTF.

This clonotype has a handful of counts. The chain couples TRBV28 to TRBJ2-3; 8 nucleotides line up with TRBD2. The length of the CDR3 is 20 residues. Germline V gene lookup returns CDR1 MDHEN and CDR2 SYDVKM. V gave up 3 bases and J gave up 1 base; unmatched junction bases: 18. CDR3 nucleotides: TGTGCCAGCAGTTTCCCCCCCTCAGCGGGAGTCCCGGCCGGCACAGATACGCAGTATTTT. This encodes CASSFPPSAGVPAGTDTQYF. The full variable domain, rest sourced from reference TRBV28 and TRBJ2-3, is DVKVTQSSRYLVKRTGEKVFLECVQDMDHENMFWYRQDPGLGLRLIYFSYDVKMKEKGDIPEGYSVSREKKERFSLILESASTNQTSMYLCASSFPPSAGVPAGTDTQYFGPGTRLTVL.

This clonotype was recorded a few times. CDR3 protein: CASSLEGSGRASGSYNEQFF. The CDR3 bases are TGTGCCAGCAGCTTAGAGGGTAGCGGGAGGGCCTCTGGCTCCTACAATGAGCAGTTCTTC. This chain joins TRBV7-6 and TRBJ2-1; 11 bases are a match to TRBD2. CDR3 length: 20 amino acids. Germline CDR1 SGHVS, CDR2 FNYEAQ. The trim removed 1 base at V and 0 bases at J, leaving 11 bases unmatched.

The V call is TRBV2, the J call TRBJ2-3; D possibly corresponds to TRBD2 (6 bases). The germline V and J ends were trimmed by 6 bases and 6 bases, with 19 bases remaining between them. CDR3 length equals 15 residues. CDR1 SNHLY and CDR2 FYNNEI come from the germline V gene. The CDR3 here is CASSAGLPGSDTQYF. The DNA of the CDR3 is TGTGCCAGCAGCGCCGGACTACCTGGGAGCGATACGCAGTATTTT.

The J gene is TRBJ1-5, the V gene TRBV24-1; no clear D gene. The V end was cut by 3 bases, the J end by 7 bases, with 12 bases between. This CDR3 contains 14 residues. The germline CDR1 and CDR2 sequences are KGHDR and SFDVKD. CDR3 amino acids: CATSDRRNRQPQHF. CDR3 bases: TGTGCCACCAGTGATCGCAGGAATCGGCAGCCCCAGCATTTT.

The rearrangement links TRBV5-1 to TRBJ2-3; possible D gene TRBD2, 5 bases. The CDR3 is made up of 14 amino acids. V was clipped by 5 bases and J by 1 base, with 11 bases between them. CDR1 SGHRS and CDR2 YFSETQ come from the germline V gene. CDR3 in amino acids: CASSRERGTDTQYF. DNA of the CDR3: TGCGCCAGCAGTCGGGAACGAGGCACAGATACGCAGTATTTT.

This clonotype was picked up many times. The genes are TRBV29-1 and TRBJ2-5; D gene uncertain. The V gene's germline CDR1 is SQVTM and CDR2 ANQGSEA. The CDR3 has 12 amino acids. The germline V and J ends were trimmed by 2 bases and 2 bases, with 6 bases remaining between them. CDR3 nucleotide sequence: TGCAGCGTTGAATTGCAACAAGAGACCCAGTACTTC. Translating gives CSVELQQETQYF.

There are a few counts of this clonotype. This rearrangement joins TRBV20-1 to TRBJ2-3; 9 nucleotides match TRBD1. V shed 4 bases, J shed 5 bases, and the junction held 4 bases outside the gene matches. This CDR3 has 13 residues. The germline CDR1 and CDR2 sequences are DFQATT and SNEGSKA (reference sequence). The CDR3: CSAKTGGLDTQYF. The CDR3 DNA reads as TGCAGTGCTAAGACAGGGGGTTTAGATACGCAGTATTTT.

This clonotype was counted ten times or more. The chain links TRBV29-1 to TRBJ2-3, with 9 bases matching TRBD2. J lost 3 bases, V lost 1 base, and 2 bases had no gene match. This CDR3 comprises 14 residues. CDR1 and CDR2 from the germline V gene are SQVTM and ANQGSEA. CDR3 sequence: CSVEVSGSTDTQYF. DNA for the CDR3: TGCAGCGTTGAAGTTAGCGGGAGTACAGATACGCAGTATTTT.

This chain uses TRBV19 with TRBJ2-1; 8 nucleotides match TRBD1. J gave up 4 bases and V 7 bases, and 15 bases lay outside the gene matches. The CDR3 is 17 amino acids. Germline-derived CDR1 and CDR2 are LNHDA and SQIVND (reference sequence). CDR3 region: CASIGGTGNNVYNEQFF. The CDR3 coding sequence is TGTGCCAGTATTGGGGGGACAGGTAATAATGTATACAATGAGCAGTTCTTC.

V and J are TRBV20-1 and TRBJ2-3; a possible D gene is TRBD1 (6 bases). V lost 6 bases and J 2 bases, leaving 21 bases between the germline ends. Per the germline V gene, CDR1 is DFQATT and CDR2 is SNEGSKA (reference sequence). The CDR3 runs to 16 residues. CDR3 protein: CSAYPGHGTTTDTQYF. The CDR3 DNA reads TGCAGTGCATATCCGGGACACGGTACGACCACAGATACGCAGTATTTT.

This clonotype has just a few counts. The chain is built from TRBV20-1 and TRBJ1-1, with D possibly TRBD1 on 5 matching bases. Germline CDR1 reads DFQATT; CDR2 reads SNEGSKA (reference sequence). V dropped 4 bases and J dropped 0 bases, with 12 bases sitting between them. The CDR3 has 14 amino acids. The CDR3 coding sequence is TGCAGTGCTAACCGGGACGCAGTGAACACTGAAGCTTTCTTT. It specifies CSANRDAVNTEAFF.

The CDR3 DNA follows: TGTGCCAGCAGCTTAGACGTGTTGAACATTCAGTACTTC. Its translation is CASSLDVLNIQYF. V gene TRBV7-2 combines with J gene TRBJ2-4; D not certain. Germline CDR1 reads SGHTA; CDR2 reads FQGNSA. This CDR3 is built from 13 residues. V gave up 1 base and J gave up 7 bases, with 8 bases separating them.

This clonotype was recorded a few times. This rearrangement joins TRBV29-1 to TRBJ1-5, with D perhaps matching TRBD1 (6 bases). The CDR3 totals 13 residues. V lost 7 bases, J lost 7 bases, and 17 bases lay in between. CDR1 SQVTM and CDR2 ANQGSEA come from the germline V gene. The CDR3 nucleotides are TGCAGCGCCGCCATGGGGGACAACCAGCCCCAGCATTTT. It specifies CSAAMGDNQPQHF. Combining the CDR3 with reference TRBV29-1 and TRBJ1-5 gives the whole variable domain SAVISQKPSRDICQRGTSLTIQCQVDSQVTMMFWYRQQPGQSLTLIATANQGSEATYESGFVIDKFPISRPNLTFSTLTVSNMSPEDSSIYLCSAAMGDNQPQHFGDGTRLSIL.

This clonotype was detected a few times. The chain links TRBV4-2 to TRBJ2-1; TRBD2 matches 10 bases. Germline V gives CDR1 LGHNA, CDR2 YNFKEQ. Trimming cost V 5 bases and J 9 bases; bases outside gene matches: 7. This CDR3 is 14 amino acids long. This chain's CDR3 is CASSGQRGGGEQFF. The CDR3 nucleotides read TGTGCCAGCAGCGGACAGCGGGGGGGCGGTGAGCAGTTCTTC.

The V and J genes are TRBV20-1 and TRBJ1-5, with D unresolved. The CDR3 sequence is 15 residues long. The germline gives CDR1 DFQATT, CDR2 SNEGSKA (reference sequence). Trimming removed 0 bases from V and 10 bases from J, with 19 bases in between. CDR3 region: CSARDFGPSLDPQHF. The CDR3 bases are TGCAGTGCTAGAGACTTCGGGCCCTCATTAGACCCCCAGCATTTT.

The chain combines TRBV7-2 with TRBJ1-2; weak D call: TRBD1 (5 bases). V shed 2 bases and J shed 2 bases, with 9 bases lying between them. The CDR3 has 14 residues. Germline V gives CDR1 SGHTA, CDR2 FQGNSA. CDR3 protein: CASSLSGGNYGYTF. The CDR3 nucleotides read TGTGCCAGCAGCTTATCGGGGGGGAACTATGGCTACACCTTC. Variable domain in full (rest from reference TRBV7-2 and TRBJ1-2): GAGVSQSPSNKVTEKGKDVELRCDPISGHTALYWYRQSLGQGLEFLIYFQGNSAPDKSGLPSDRFSAERTGGSVSTLTIQRTQQEDSAVYLCASSLSGGNYGYTFGSGTRLTVV.

This clonotype turned up a few times. CDR3 sequence: CSANLRDRIFATNEKLFF. DNA for the CDR3: TGCAGTGCGAACCTCAGGGACAGGATATTTGCAACTAATGAAAAACTGTTTTTT. The chain uses TRBV20-1 and TRBJ1-4; 8 nucleotides agree with TRBD1. Germline loops: CDR1 DFQATT, CDR2 SNEGSKA (reference sequence). With V trimmed by 6 bases and J by 0 bases, 15 bases remained unmatched. This CDR3 comprises 18 residues.

This clonotype was counted a single time. The CDR3, as DNA: TGTGCCAGCAGCTCCCGGGACTACCCAGATACGCAGTATTTT. Amino acids: CASSSRDYPDTQYF. The V gene is TRBV7-9, the J gene TRBJ2-3; 7 bases are shared with TRBD2. This CDR3 is 14 amino acids long. Germline CDR1 reads SEHNR; CDR2 reads FQNEAQ (reference sequence). The junction had 5 bases not matched to a gene; V was cut back by 4 bases and J by 4 bases. Filled out from reference TRBV7-9 and TRBJ2-3, the complete variable domain reads DTGVSQNPRHKITKRGQNVTFRCDPISEHNRLYWYRQTLGQGPEFLTYFQNEAQLEKSRLLSDRFSAERPKGSFSTLEIQRTEQGDSAMYLCASSSRDYPDTQYFGPGTRLTVL.

This clonotype was observed a handful of times. This rearrangement joins TRBV29-1 to TRBJ2-5, with 11 bases matching TRBD1. Trimming cost V 7 bases and J 1 base; bases outside gene matches: 8. The V gene's germline CDR1 is SQVTM and CDR2 ANQGSEA. The CDR3 length is 15 residues. CDR3 sequence (DNA): TGCAGCGCCCCATCAGGGACAGGGGGCCAAGAGACCCAGTACTTC. Translating it yields CSAPSGTGGQETQYF. Supplemented by reference TRBV29-1 and TRBJ2-5, the full variable domain reads SAVISQKPSRDICQRGTSLTIQCQVDSQVTMMFWYRQQPGQSLTLIATANQGSEATYESGFVIDKFPISRPNLTFSTLTVSNMSPEDSSIYLCSAPSGTGGQETQYFGPGTRLLVL.

This clonotype has more than one count but fewer than ten. DNA for the CDR3: TGTGCCAGCAGCCTCCAATCCTACGAGCAGTTCTTC. Translation: CASSLQSYEQFF. This chain joins TRBV7-2 and TRBJ2-1; D unclear. V lost 5 bases, J lost 10 bases, and 12 bases lay in between. Germline CDR1 reads SGHTA; CDR2 reads FQGNSA. The CDR3 sequence is 12 residues long.

The table lists this clonotype with a few counts. The V call is TRBV24-1, the J call TRBJ2-3; 9 bases are shared with TRBD2. The CDR3 has 15 residues. V lost 9 bases, J lost 2 bases, and 8 bases stayed unmatched. Germline V gives CDR1 KGHDR, CDR2 SFDVKD. CDR3 nucleotide sequence: TGTGCCACCGCCCCCCTAGCGGGGCTCACAGATACGCAGTATTTT. This sequence encodes CATAPLAGLTDTQYF.

The chain links TRBV7-2 to TRBJ2-1; D gene uncertain. Trimming pared 0 bases from V and 8 bases from J, leaving 11 bases between. CDR1 is SGHTA, CDR2 FQGNSA, per germline. The CDR3 sequence is 14 residues long. CDR3 sequence: CASSLAAASYEQFF. The CDR3 bases are TGTGCCAGCAGCTTAGCAGCAGCGAGTTATGAGCAGTTCTTC.

The sample holds many counts of this clonotype. V gene TRBV4-2 combines with J gene TRBJ2-1; weak D call: TRBD2 (7 bases). The CDR3 is 15 amino acids. Trimming pared 0 bases from V and 4 bases from J, leaving 10 bases between. The germline V gene encodes CDR1 LGHNA and CDR2 YNFKEQ. The CDR3 here is CASSQERGGYNEQFF. The CDR3 nucleotides read TGTGCCAGCAGCCAAGAGAGGGGGGGGTACAATGAGCAGTTCTTC.